The entry that follows covers one T cell receptor (beta chain) sequence. Its antigen has not been determined. Per-base quality was not reported, and no clone a single base away is much larger than it. The junction shows trimming of 6 bases on V and 2 bases on J, plus 19 bases between the germline ends. As encoded in the germline V gene (reference sequence), CDR1 is MNHEY while CDR2 is SMNVEV. There are 16 amino acids in the CDR3, from cysteine to phenylalanine inclusive. Only the CDR3 region is kept as DNA, spanning 48 bases read in frame from base 1. Using the deep immunoSEQ assay, multiplex PCR amplified TCR CDR3 regions from genomic DNA. Extracted genomic DNA from each cell subset was distributed evenly across all wells of several immunoSEQ 96-well plates, and each plate was treated as a replicate. For sorted subsets, about 200 ng genomic DNA, equal to 30,000 or so T cell genomes, was loaded into each replicate PCR. Purified libraries were measured with a Qubit 3.0 fluorometer, size-checked on a Bioanalyzer 2100, and measured again with the KAPA Library Quantification kit. Every immunoSEQ 96-well plate was sequenced on a separate single-read 150-cycle Illumina NextSeq 550 flow cell. In the authors' own workflow: The immunoSEQ output contained only junctional sequences without quality scores, so filtering could not match that applied to full-length reads. Sequences were annotated with PyIR, a Python wrapper for IgBLAST v1.9, and V/J genes and CDR3 were assigned using IMGT germline references. Any read was removed if the V/J assignment was weak (E-value above 1e-6), the CDR3 was missing, or the read contained stop codons, out-of-frame junctions, or ambiguous translated residues. V3J clonotypes were defined as sequences sharing an identical inferred V gene, J gene, and CDR3 amino acid sequence. Percentage overlap between repertoires was computed as shared unique clonotypes divided by the size of the smaller repertoire. Three approaches were used to assess repertoire richness: RTK rarefaction, the Chao1 estimator, and Recon v2.1 estimates of unobserved clonotypes. Generation probabilities for all TCRbeta clonotypes obtained by the gDNA method from several donors were computed using OLGA. As stored in TCRdb, this immuneACCESS dataset retains in-frame rearrangements with V and J assigned. A fraction of the clones does not appear; measured against another copy, unresolved V genes explain less than half of the discrepancy, and the remainder lacks a known reason. V and J calls and clone size are copied from that table; D and trimming were computed from the DNA. For this sample there are 2.5 million or so clones; approximately 94% appear just once. The ten most abundant clones make up 0.11% to 0.15% of the sample.

Healthy HIV-negative adults with no recently reported acute infections or vaccinations were included as donors. Only Caucasian adults living in Nashville, Tennessee, USA were represented among the donors. Magnetic negative selection was used to enrich CD4+ T cells, after which naive cells were positively selected on CD45RA and the negative fraction became the memory subset. Blood was collected by leukapheresis, and PBMCs were isolated by Ficoll-Histopaque density gradient centrifugation and then cryopreserved in liquid nitrogen vapor phase. Analytical flow cytometry was used to check the purity and quantity of each magnetically sorted T cell population. From each sorted fraction, genomic DNA was isolated and quantified by UV absorbance on a Nanodrop 2000c. The data belong to a study of shared clonotypes between healthy human individuals (dated by TCRdb to about 2020). Regarding the research as a whole: The cohort comprised a couple of women and three men aged 18 to 49 years. To increase sequencing depth and limit assay-specific biases, TCR repertoire library preparation and sequencing were carried out by different laboratories using diverse techniques. Each donor's leukapheresis produced roughly between roughly 0.85 and 9.5 billion PBMCs. To estimate repertoire size and how much clonotypes are shared between individuals, the study performed deep sequencing of blood TCR repertoires from 4 to 6 healthy adults. For each donor, CD4 naive and CD4 memory were each run on three plates, CD8 naive on two plates, and CD8 memory on one plate.

Points the paper makes about the study in general: Rarefaction of sorted-subset datasets indicated incomplete sequencing despite the large sequencing depth. Only blood was sampled, and tissue TCR repertoires likely differ from those in blood. Naive subsets generally had larger estimated clonotype richness than memory subsets did. Based on pairwise subsampling, the degree of clonotype sharing among donors was expected to be affected by sequencing depth. The genetic and exposure-history diversity represented was limited by the small number of donors. Compared with non-shared clonotypes, the clonotypes found in all four sorted-subset donors had higher generation probabilities. When a handful of donors were compared, the shared fraction of clonotypes was around 5.1% for naive CD4, 3.5% for naive CD8, more than 2% for memory CD4, and approximately 0.4% for memory CD8.

The chain employs TRBV27 and TRBJ1-2, with no reliable assignment of the D segment. Sequenced sample: naive CD4+ T cells sorted from blood. The cell subset or site tag for this specimen amounts to: CD45RA+ positively selected. The origin of this receptor is a man aged 18 to 35 in good health. The sequence in DNA is TGTGCCAGCAGCCTAGTGCCCGACGGGGTGAACTATGGCTACACCTTC. Translation gives CASSLVPDGVNYGYTF.